The 30 T cell receptor beta chains reported below all come from one sample, sequenced in a study of T cells in Graves' hyperthyroidism and ophthalmopathy (dated by TCRdb to the late 2010s). Receptor libraries were prepared by multiplex PCR. Reads for this sample came from an Illumina HiSeq 2000. The TCR beta CDR3 regions were amplified from the RNA transcripts. The first round of RT-PCR for the TCR CDR3 was performed with the HTBI primer set and the Qiagen OneStep RT-PCR kit. The public reads were reanalyzed by TCRdb: fastp trimming at Q25, MiXCR alignment, in-frame beta chains only. Each CDR3 protein gets just one entry, which takes the most common genes and DNA from the rows behind it. This sample has some 580,000 distinct CDR3 sequences in its table, and roughly 15% of those were observed once. Of the sample, 2.5% to 4% falls within the top ten clones. The sample consisted of blood. These TCRs come from a middle-aged woman with Graves' ophthalmopathy.

Ten or more counts support this clonotype. The rearrangement joins TRBV3-1 to TRBJ2-2; 7 bases map to TRBD2. The J segment lost 1 base and the V segment lost 5 bases, leaving 1 base of the junction unmatched. CDR3 length: 14 residues. Germline V gene lookup returns CDR1 LGHDT and CDR2 YNNKEL (reference sequence). The CDR3 reads CASSSSGNTGELFF. CDR3 coding DNA: TGTGCCAGCAGCTCTAGCGGGAACACCGGGGAGCTGTTTTTT.

Of note for this clonotype: A much larger clone is a single base away; this may be a read error. DNA for the CDR3: TGTGCCAGCAGTATCGGGACTAGCGGGAGCTACAATGAGCAGTTCTTC. This sequence encodes CASSIGTSGSYNEQFF. The V and J genes are TRBV27 and TRBJ2-1; 14 positions match TRBD2. J lost 3 bases, V lost 5 bases, and 3 bases had no gene match. Germline V gene lookup returns CDR1 MNHEY and CDR2 SMNVEV (reference sequence). CDR3 length: 16 amino acids.

The CDR3: CASSLGDRDVQYF. CDR3 coding DNA: TGTGCCAGCAGCTTGGGGGACAGGGACGTTCAGTACTTC. V usage is TRBV7-8 and J usage is TRBJ2-5; the match to TRBD1 covers 9 bases. The CDR3 has 13 amino acids. Germline values: CDR1 SGHVS, CDR2 FQNEAQ. V was clipped by 3 bases and J by 11 bases; unmatched bases: 7.

In its sample, this clonotype was seen many times. The J gene is TRBJ2-5, the V gene TRBV7-9; 7 bases are shared with TRBD1. CDR3 length: 16 residues. Per the germline V gene, CDR1 is SEHNR and CDR2 is FQNEAQ (reference sequence). The V segment lost 1 base and the J segment 4 bases; nucleotides outside the gene matches: 9. The CDR3 loop is CASSLGLGTALETQYF. In DNA form, the CDR3 reads TGTGCCAGCAGCTTAGGCCTTGGGACAGCACTAGAGACCCAGTACTTC.

This clonotype was picked up a small number of times. The gene calls are TRBV19 and TRBJ1-2; D might be TRBD1 (6 bases). Looked up from germline, CDR1 is LNHDA and CDR2 is SQIVND (reference sequence). The CDR3 has 14 residues. V lost 10 bases, J lost 3 bases, and 18 bases lay in between. CDR3 sequence: CATKEGGVDYGYTF. The CDR3 DNA reads as TGTGCCACCAAGGAGGGGGGAGTCGACTATGGCTACACCTTC.

This rearrangement joins TRBV18 to TRBJ2-3, with D unclear. CDR1 and CDR2 (germline): KGHSH, LQKENI. The CDR3 has 12 amino acids. The V gene lost 3 bases and the J gene lost 6 bases, with 7 bases spanning the gap. CDR3 bases: TGTGCCAGCTCACCCGAAAGGGATACGCAGTATTTT. Encoded protein: CASSPERDTQYF.

This clonotype was recorded a few times. The chain employs TRBV29-1 and TRBJ1-2; D is perhaps TRBD1 (6 bases). V lost 6 bases, J lost 6 bases, and 20 bases lay in between. Germline V gene data show CDR1 as SQVTM and CDR2 as ANQGSEA. The length of the CDR3 is 14 residues. The CDR3 DNA reads TGCAGCGTCGACGAAACACAGGGATCGGATGGCTACACCTTC. As protein: CSVDETQGSDGYTF. The variable domain in full, with the rest retrieved from reference TRBV29-1 and TRBJ1-2, is SAVISQKPSRDICQRGTSLTIQCQVDSQVTMMFWYRQQPGQSLTLIATANQGSEATYESGFVIDKFPISRPNLTFSTLTVSNMSPEDSSIYLCSVDETQGSDGYTFGSGTRLTVV.

In its sample, this clonotype was seen many times. The chain joins TRBV7-9 to TRBJ2-7; tentatively, D is TRBD1 (6 bases). The ends were cut back, 1 base at V and 2 bases at J, with 15 bases in the middle. The CDR3 spans 16 residues. CDR1 SEHNR and CDR2 FQNEAQ come from the germline V gene (reference sequence). Written as DNA, the CDR3 is TGTGCCAGCAGCTTAGTAGGGAGTGCAGGGGCCTACGAGCAGTACTTC. The encoded protein is CASSLVGSAGAYEQYF.

A few counts support this clonotype. The chain is built from TRBV2 and TRBJ2-1; 7 bases match TRBD2. The germline V gene encodes CDR1 SNHLY and CDR2 FYNNEI. V shed 2 bases, J shed 4 bases, and the junction held 11 bases outside the gene matches. The CDR3 loop spans 17 amino acids. The CDR3 is CASSEMAEAAGYNEQFF. The CDR3, as DNA: TGTGCCAGCAGTGAAATGGCAGAGGCAGCGGGGTACAATGAGCAGTTCTTC.

In its sample, this clonotype was seen many times. The chain uses TRBV6-5 and TRBJ2-7, with TRBD2 matching over 8 bases. The V gene end was trimmed by 6 bases and the J gene end by 2 bases; junction bases not matched to a gene: 12. Germline V gives CDR1 MNHEY, CDR2 SVGAGI. This CDR3 has 16 residues. CDR3 sequence: CASSGGVGTKTYEQYF. DNA of the CDR3: TGTGCCAGCAGCGGGGGGGTCGGGACAAAGACCTACGAGCAGTACTTC.

This clonotype was detected ten times or more. An end of the junction does not agree with germline; a read error may underlie this. V usage is TRBV27 and J usage is TRBJ2-6; maybe TRBD1 (5 bases). The V gene's germline CDR1 is MNHEY and CDR2 SMNVEV (reference sequence). The CDR3 is 14 residues long. CDR3 in amino acids: CASSAYSGANVLTF. CDR3 nucleotide sequence: TGTGCCAGCAGTGCTTACAGTGGGGCGAACGTCCTGACTTTC. Supplemented by reference TRBV27 and TRBJ2-6, the full variable domain reads EAQVTQNPRYLITVTGKKLTVTCSQNMNHEYMSWYRQDPGLGLRQIYYSMNVEVTDKGDVPEGYKVSRKEKRNFPLILESPSPNQTSLYFCASSAYSGANVLTFGAGSRLTVL.

This chain connects TRBV10-2 to TRBJ1-1, with D perhaps matching TRBD1 (5 bases). V shed 6 bases and J shed 4 bases, with 21 bases lying between them. There are 16 residues in the CDR3. The germline V gene encodes CDR1 WSHSY and CDR2 SAAADI. CDR3 protein: CASSQHPHRFATEAFF. The CDR3 DNA is TGCGCCAGCAGCCAGCACCCCCACAGGTTCGCCACTGAAGCTTTCTTT.

CDR3 protein: CASSPTGGLQGVTEAFF. In DNA form, the CDR3 reads TGTGCCAGCAGCCCAACCGGCGGGCTACAGGGGGTTACTGAAGCTTTCTTT. V is TRBV28 and J is TRBJ1-1; 8 positions agree with TRBD1. Germline V gives CDR1 MDHEN, CDR2 SYDVKM. With V trimmed by 6 bases and J by 5 bases, 17 bases remained unmatched. The CDR3 has 17 residues.

As to this clonotype: An end of the junction does not agree with germline; a read error may underlie this. The chain combines TRBV18 with TRBJ2-1, with TRBD2 matching 8 bases. Looked up from germline, CDR1 is KGHSH and CDR2 is LQKENI. This CDR3 has 14 amino acids. As DNA, the CDR3 is TGTGCCAGCTCACCCGCGGGGGGCTACAGTGAGCAGTTCTTC. It yields the protein CASSPAGGYSEQFF.

This clonotype was recorded a few times. The CDR3 DNA sequence: TGTGCCAGCTCACCGTCTAACTTAGCGGGAGTGAACGAGCAGTACTTC. It codes for CASSPSNLAGVNEQYF. The V gene is TRBV18, the J gene TRBJ2-7; 9 nucleotides line up with TRBD2. The CDR3 runs to 16 residues. The ends lost 3 bases at V and 5 bases at J; junction bases unmatched: 11. Per the germline V gene, CDR1 is KGHSH and CDR2 is LQKENI.

DNA for the CDR3: TGCAGTGGGCGTTCGGGGGTGGGCACCGGGGAGCTGTTTTTT. This translates into CSGRSGVGTGELFF. The rearrangement joins TRBV20-1 to TRBJ2-2; D possibly corresponds to TRBD2 (6 bases). Germline CDR1 is DFQATT and CDR2 is SNEGSKA (reference sequence). There are 14 residues in the CDR3. Trimming pared 7 bases from V and 4 bases from J, leaving 16 bases between.

In its sample, this clonotype was seen many times. As DNA, the CDR3 is TGTGCCAGCAGCTCCCCCTGGGGACAAGAGACCCAGTACTTC. The encoded protein is CASSSPWGQETQYF. This sequence joins TRBV7-9 and TRBJ2-5; D remains unclear. The CDR3 is made up of 14 amino acids. Deletions cut 4 bases from V and 2 bases from J, with 11 bases between. The germline V gene has CDR1 SEHNR and CDR2 FQNEAQ (reference sequence).

CDR3 protein: CATSRDGFEQYF. CDR3 sequence (DNA): TGTGCCACCAGCAGAGATGGGTTCGAGCAGTACTTC. This rearrangement joins TRBV15 to TRBJ2-7; no firm D call. With 0 bases removed from V and 6 bases from J, the gap between germline ends came to 6 bases. Germline V lookup: CDR1 LNHNV, CDR2 YYDKDF (reference sequence). The CDR3 has 12 amino acids.

This clonotype has a count of ten or more. The chain joins TRBV20-1 to TRBJ1-5, with D hard to call. Trimming cost V 2 bases and J 2 bases, with 13 bases left between them. The CDR3 has 15 residues. The germline V gene encodes CDR1 DFQATT and CDR2 SNEGSKA (reference sequence). The CDR3 coding sequence is TGCAGTGCTAGACCCTTTGGGGAGGGCAATCAGCCCCAGCATTTT. Its translation is CSARPFGEGNQPQHF.

The chain uses TRBV6-1 and TRBJ2-1; D remains unclear. The V and J ends lost 4 bases and 4 bases respectively, with 8 bases between them. The CDR3 has 13 amino acids. Germline V gene data show CDR1 as MNHNS and CDR2 as SASEGT. The CDR3 sequence: CASSGRLYNEQFF. The CDR3 DNA sequence: TGTGCCAGCAGTGGCAGATTGTACAATGAGCAGTTCTTC.

In its sample, this clonotype was seen many times. The V call is TRBV3-1, the J call TRBJ2-5; 7 nucleotides match TRBD2. V lost 0 bases to trimming and J lost 6 bases; unmatched junction nucleotides: 10. The length of the CDR3 is 16 residues. Germline-derived CDR1 and CDR2 are LGHDT and YNNKEL (reference sequence). CDR3 bases: TGTGCCAGCAGCCAAGAAGAGGGACTATCAGAGAAGACCCAGTACTTC. Its translation: CASSQEEGLSEKTQYF.

This clonotype has just a few counts. This chain connects TRBV3-1 to TRBJ1-2; TRBD1 aligns across 7 bases. Germline CDR1 reads LGHDT; CDR2 reads YNNKEL (reference sequence). This CDR3 is built from 14 residues. Trimming took 3 bases from V and 4 from J; bases not matched to a gene: 5. The CDR3 spells CASSHRQGLYGYTF. In DNA, the CDR3 is TGTGCCAGCAGCCACCGACAGGGCCTCTATGGCTACACCTTC.

The table lists this clonotype with many counts. The V and J genes are TRBV30 and TRBJ2-5; D unclear. Trimming shortened V by 2 bases and J by 7 bases, and 17 bases separated the two germline ends. From germline, CDR1 is GTSNPN and CDR2 SVGIG (reference sequence). This CDR3 region has 14 residues. The CDR3 nucleotides are TGTGCCTGGAGTCCTCCTCCCCTGGGTGTGACCCAGTACTTC. Translating it yields CAWSPPPLGVTQYF.

In its sample, this clonotype was seen many times. The V and J genes are TRBV29-1 and TRBJ2-7, with TRBD2 matching over 8 bases. CDR3 length: 14 amino acids. Germline V CDR1 and CDR2: SQVTM, ANQGSEA. The J segment lost 3 bases and the V segment lost 6 bases, leaving 10 bases of the junction unmatched. The DNA for the CDR3 is TGCAGCGTAACTCCAGCGGGAGTCTACTACGAGCAGTACTTC. This sequence encodes CSVTPAGVYYEQYF.

This clonotype was observed many times. The chain has TRBV6-1 and TRBJ2-7; D could derive from TRBD1 or TRBD2 (5 bases each). Trimming took 5 bases from V and 2 from J, leaving 13 bases between them. Looked up from germline, CDR1 is MNHNS and CDR2 is SASEGT. The CDR3 has 14 residues. The CDR3 region has the DNA TGTGCCAGCAGTTTCCGGGACGGAACCTACGAGCAGTACTTC. It codes for CASSFRDGTYEQYF.

The genes are TRBV28 and TRBJ2-6; D is possibly TRBD2 (6 bases). Trimming stripped 7 bases from V and 3 bases from J, with 13 bases between. The CDR3 is 15 residues long. Germline CDR1 is MDHEN and CDR2 is SYDVKM. In DNA, the CDR3 is TGTGCCAGCACCTTCGGGGAGGATGGGGCCAACGTCCTGACTTTC. This codes for CASTFGEDGANVLTF. The entire variable domain, with the rest obtained from reference TRBV28 and TRBJ2-6, is as follows: DVKVTQSSRYLVKRTGEKVFLECVQDMDHENMFWYRQDPGLGLRLIYFSYDVKMKEKGDIPEGYSVSREKKERFSLILESASTNQTSMYLCASTFGEDGANVLTFGAGSRLTVL.

The sample holds many counts of this clonotype. At one end the junction does not follow the germline gene, possibly because of a read error. This chain's CDR3 is CASREGDFYLSYEQYF. As DNA, the CDR3 is TGTGCCAGCAGAGAAGGGGACTTCTACCTCTCCTACGAGCAGTACTTC. The chain has TRBV2 and TRBJ2-7, with TRBD2 as a possible D gene (6 bases). This CDR3 has 16 amino acids. Germline lookup yields CDR1 SNHLY and CDR2 FYNNEI.

At least ten counts were recorded for this clonotype. The rearrangement uses TRBV3-1 and TRBJ1-1, with TRBD1 matching 7 bases. Germline V lookup: CDR1 LGHDT, CDR2 YNNKEL (reference sequence). This CDR3 region has 13 residues. V gave up 5 bases and J gave up 3 bases; unmatched junction bases: 3. The CDR3 is CASSYGQDTEAFF. For the CDR3, the DNA is TGTGCCAGCAGCTACGGACAGGACACTGAAGCTTTCTTT. Full variable domain (rest looked up from reference TRBV3-1 and TRBJ1-1): DTAVSQTPKYLVTQMGNDKSIKCEQNLGHDTMYWYKQDSKKFLKIMFSYNNKELIINETVPNRFSPKSPDKAHLNLHINSLELGDSAVYFCASSYGQDTEAFFGQGTRLTVV.

This clonotype was seen a few times. The chain employs TRBV19 and TRBJ1-5, with TRBD1 matching 11 bases. J lost 5 bases, V lost 6 bases, and 9 bases had no gene match. This CDR3 region has 16 residues. Germline V gene data show CDR1 as LNHDA and CDR2 as SQIVND (reference sequence). CDR3 bases: TGTGCCAGTAGACCCCGGACAGGGGGCTACGATCAGCCCCAGCATTTT. Translating it yields CASRPRTGGYDQPQHF.

This clonotype was counted at least ten times. The CDR3 DNA follows: TGTGCCAGCAGCTCCGGGGACCTCTATGGCTACACCTTC. This gives the protein CASSSGDLYGYTF. The chain joins TRBV11-2 to TRBJ1-2, with D perhaps TRBD1 (5 bases). V dropped 4 bases and J dropped 4 bases, with 10 bases sitting between them. The CDR3 contains 13 residues. CDR1 and CDR2 (germline): SGHAT, FQNNGV.